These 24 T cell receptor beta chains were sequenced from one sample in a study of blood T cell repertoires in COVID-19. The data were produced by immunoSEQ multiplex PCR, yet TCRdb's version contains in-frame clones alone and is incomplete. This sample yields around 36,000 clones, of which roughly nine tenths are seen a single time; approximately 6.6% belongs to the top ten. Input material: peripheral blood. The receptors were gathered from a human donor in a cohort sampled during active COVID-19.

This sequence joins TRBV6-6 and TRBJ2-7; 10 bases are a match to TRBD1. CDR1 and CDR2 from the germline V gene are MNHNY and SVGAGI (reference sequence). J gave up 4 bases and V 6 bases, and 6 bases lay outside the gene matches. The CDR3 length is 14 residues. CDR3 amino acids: CASRPGTGVYEQYF. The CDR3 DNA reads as TGTGCCAGCAGACCGGGGACAGGGGTGTACGAGCAGTACTTC.

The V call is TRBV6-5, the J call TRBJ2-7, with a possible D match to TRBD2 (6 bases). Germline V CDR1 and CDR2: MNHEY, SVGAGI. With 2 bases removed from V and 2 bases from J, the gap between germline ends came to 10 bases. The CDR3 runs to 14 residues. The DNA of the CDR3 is TGTGCCAGCAGTTACGGGGGGACTCCCTACGAGCAGTACTTC. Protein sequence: CASSYGGTPYEQYF.

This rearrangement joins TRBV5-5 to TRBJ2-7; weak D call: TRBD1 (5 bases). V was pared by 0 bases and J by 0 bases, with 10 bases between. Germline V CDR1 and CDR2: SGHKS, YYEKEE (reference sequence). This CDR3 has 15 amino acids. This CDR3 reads CASSLAGQSSYEQYF. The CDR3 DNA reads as TGTGCCAGCAGCTTGGCAGGGCAGAGCTCCTACGAGCAGTACTTC.

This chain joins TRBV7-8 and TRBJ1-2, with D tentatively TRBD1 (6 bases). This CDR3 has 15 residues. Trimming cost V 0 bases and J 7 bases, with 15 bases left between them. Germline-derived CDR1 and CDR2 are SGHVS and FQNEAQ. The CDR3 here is CASSLALQGRLGYTF. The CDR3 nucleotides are TGTGCCAGCAGCTTAGCCCTGCAGGGGAGACTTGGCTACACCTTC. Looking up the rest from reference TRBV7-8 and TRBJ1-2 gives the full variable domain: GAGVSQSPRYKVAKRGQDVALRCDPISGHVSLFWYQQALGQGPEFLTYFQNEAQLDKSGLPSDRFFAERPEGSVSTLKIQRTQQEDSAVYLCASSLALQGRLGYTFGSGTRLTVV.

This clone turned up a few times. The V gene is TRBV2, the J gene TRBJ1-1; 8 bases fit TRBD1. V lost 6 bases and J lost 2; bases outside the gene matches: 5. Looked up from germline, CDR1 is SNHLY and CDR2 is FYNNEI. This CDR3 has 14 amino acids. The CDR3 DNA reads TGTGCCAGCAGCAGGACAGGGCCAAACACTGAAGCTTTCTTT. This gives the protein CASSRTGPNTEAFF. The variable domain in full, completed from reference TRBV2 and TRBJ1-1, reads EPEVTQTPSHQVTQMGQEVILRCVPISNHLYFYWYRQILGQKVEFLVSFYNNEISEKSEIFDDQFSVERPDGSNFTLKIRSTKLEDSAMYFCASSRTGPNTEAFFGQGTRLTVV.

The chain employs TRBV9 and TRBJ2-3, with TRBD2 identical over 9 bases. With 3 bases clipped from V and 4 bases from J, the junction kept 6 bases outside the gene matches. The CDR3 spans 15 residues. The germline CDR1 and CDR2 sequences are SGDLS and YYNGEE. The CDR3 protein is CASSASGRSPDTQYF. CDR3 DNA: TGTGCCAGCAGCGCCAGCGGGAGGTCACCAGATACGCAGTATTTT.

The CDR3 region is CASSQSRGANYGYTF. The CDR3 bases are TGTGCCAGCAGCCAGAGCCGGGGGGCTAACTATGGCTACACCTTC. This chain uses TRBV6-6 with TRBJ1-2; tentative D call: TRBD1 (5 bases). Germline V gene sequence: CDR1 MNHNY, CDR2 SVGAGI (reference sequence). This CDR3 is 15 amino acids long. Trimming removed 6 bases from V and 0 bases from J, with 14 bases in between.

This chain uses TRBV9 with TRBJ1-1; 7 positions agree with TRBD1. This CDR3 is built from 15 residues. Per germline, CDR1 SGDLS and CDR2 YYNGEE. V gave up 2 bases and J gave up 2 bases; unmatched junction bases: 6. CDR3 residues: CASSVGQNPNTEAFF. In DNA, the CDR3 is TGTGCCAGCAGCGTGGGACAGAACCCTAACACTGAAGCTTTCTTT.

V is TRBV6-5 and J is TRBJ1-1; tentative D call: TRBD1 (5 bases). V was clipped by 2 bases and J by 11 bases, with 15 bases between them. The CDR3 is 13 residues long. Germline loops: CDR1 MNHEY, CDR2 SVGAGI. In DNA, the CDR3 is TGTGCCAGCAGTTACCGGCGTCAGGGTGAGGCTTTCTTT. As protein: CASSYRRQGEAFF.

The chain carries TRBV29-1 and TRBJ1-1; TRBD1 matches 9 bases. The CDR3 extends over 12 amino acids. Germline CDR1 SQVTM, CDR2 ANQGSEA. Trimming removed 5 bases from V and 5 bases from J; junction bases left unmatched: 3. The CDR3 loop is CSVTTGGTEAFF. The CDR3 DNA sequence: TGCAGCGTTACGACAGGGGGGACTGAAGCTTTCTTT.

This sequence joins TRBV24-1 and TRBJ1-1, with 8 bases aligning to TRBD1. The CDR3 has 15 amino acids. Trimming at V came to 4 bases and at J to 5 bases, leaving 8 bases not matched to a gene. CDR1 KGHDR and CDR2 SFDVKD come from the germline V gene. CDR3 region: CATSDPDREGTEAFF. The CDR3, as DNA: TGTGCCACCAGTGACCCGGACAGGGAGGGGACTGAAGCTTTCTTT.

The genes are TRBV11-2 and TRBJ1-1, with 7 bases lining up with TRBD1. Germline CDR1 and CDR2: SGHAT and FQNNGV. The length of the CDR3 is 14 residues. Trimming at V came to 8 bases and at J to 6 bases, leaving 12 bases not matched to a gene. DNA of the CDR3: TGTGCCAGCTCCCAAGGACAGGCCCGTGCTGAAGCTTTCTTT. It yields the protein CASSQGQARAEAFF.

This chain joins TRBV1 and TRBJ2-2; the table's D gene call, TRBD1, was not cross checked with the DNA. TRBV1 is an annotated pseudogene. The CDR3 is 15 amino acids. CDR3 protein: CTGGTGGWSAGELFF. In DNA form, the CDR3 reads TGCACCGGAGGGACAGGGGGCTGGAGTGCCGGGGAGCTGTTTTTT.

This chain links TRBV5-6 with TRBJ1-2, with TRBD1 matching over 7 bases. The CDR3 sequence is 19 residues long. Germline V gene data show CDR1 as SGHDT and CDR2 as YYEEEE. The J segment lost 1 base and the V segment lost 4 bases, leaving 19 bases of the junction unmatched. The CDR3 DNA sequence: TGTGCCAGCAGCCCCCCGGCGGTAGGGGGCGGATTCATTAACTATGGCTACACCTTC. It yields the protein CASSPPAVGGGFINYGYTF. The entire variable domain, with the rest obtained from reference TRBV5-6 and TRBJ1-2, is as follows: DAGVTQSPTHLIKTRGQQVTLRCSPKSGHDTVSWYQQALGQGPQFIFQYYEEEERQRGNFPDRFSGHQFPNYSSELNVNALLLGDSALYLCASSPPAVGGGFINYGYTFGSGTRLTVV.

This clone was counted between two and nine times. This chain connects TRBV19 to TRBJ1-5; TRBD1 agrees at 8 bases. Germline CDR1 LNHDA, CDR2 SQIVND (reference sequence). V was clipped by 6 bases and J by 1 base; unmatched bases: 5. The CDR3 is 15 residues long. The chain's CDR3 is CASRTQGASNQPQHF. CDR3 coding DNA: TGTGCCAGTAGAACTCAGGGGGCCAGCAATCAGCCCCAGCATTTT.

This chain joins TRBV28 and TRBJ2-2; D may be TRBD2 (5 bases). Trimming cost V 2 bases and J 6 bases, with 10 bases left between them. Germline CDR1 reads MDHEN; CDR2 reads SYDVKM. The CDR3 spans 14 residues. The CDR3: CASSLLAQPGELFF. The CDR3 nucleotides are TGTGCCAGCAGTTTACTAGCCCAACCCGGGGAGCTGTTTTTT.

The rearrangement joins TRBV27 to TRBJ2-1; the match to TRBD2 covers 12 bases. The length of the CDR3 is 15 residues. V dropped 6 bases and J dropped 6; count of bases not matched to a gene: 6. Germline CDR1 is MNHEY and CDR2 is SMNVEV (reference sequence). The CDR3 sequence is CASSPTSGRFNEQFF. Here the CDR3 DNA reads TGTGCCAGCAGCCCCACTAGCGGGAGGTTCAATGAGCAGTTCTTC.

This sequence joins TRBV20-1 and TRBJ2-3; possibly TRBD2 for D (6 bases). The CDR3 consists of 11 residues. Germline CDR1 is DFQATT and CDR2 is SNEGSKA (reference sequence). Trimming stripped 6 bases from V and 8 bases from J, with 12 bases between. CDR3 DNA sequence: TGCAGTGCGCTGACAGCGGGTACGCAGTATTTT. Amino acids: CSALTAGTQYF.

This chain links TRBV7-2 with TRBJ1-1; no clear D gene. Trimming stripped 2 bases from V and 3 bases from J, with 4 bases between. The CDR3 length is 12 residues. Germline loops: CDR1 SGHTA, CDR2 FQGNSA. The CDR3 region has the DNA TGTGCCAGCAGCTTAACAGACACTGAAGCTTTCTTT. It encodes CASSLTDTEAFF. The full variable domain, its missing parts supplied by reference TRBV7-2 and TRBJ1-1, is GAGVSQSPSNKVTEKGKDVELRCDPISGHTALYWYRQSLGQGLEFLIYFQGNSAPDKSGLPSDRFSAERTGGSVSTLTIQRTQQEDSAVYLCASSLTDTEAFFGQGTRLTVV.

CDR3: CASTVGGLSYEQYF. The CDR3, as DNA: TGCGCCAGCACCGTAGGAGGGCTCTCCTACGAGCAGTACTTC. J is TRBJ2-7 and V is TRBV10-2, with TRBD2 as a possible D gene (6 bases). The ends were cut back, 7 bases at V and 0 bases at J, with 13 bases in the middle. The germline gives CDR1 WSHSY, CDR2 SAAADI. This CDR3 region has 14 residues.

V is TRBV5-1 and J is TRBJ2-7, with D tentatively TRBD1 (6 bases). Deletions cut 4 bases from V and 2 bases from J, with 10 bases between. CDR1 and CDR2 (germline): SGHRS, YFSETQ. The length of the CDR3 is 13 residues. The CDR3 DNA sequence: TGCGCCAGCAGCGAACAGGGACCCTACGAGCAGTACTTC. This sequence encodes CASSEQGPYEQYF.

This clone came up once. CDR3 nucleotides: TGTGCCAGCAGCTTATGGACTAGAAAAAACTCCTACAATGAGCAGTTCTTC. Translation: CASSLWTRKNSYNEQFF. This rearrangement joins TRBV11-2 to TRBJ2-1; TRBD2 matches at 7 bases. This CDR3 comprises 17 residues. Per germline, CDR1 SGHAT and CDR2 FQNNGV. The ends lost 2 bases at V and 0 bases at J; junction bases unmatched: 7.

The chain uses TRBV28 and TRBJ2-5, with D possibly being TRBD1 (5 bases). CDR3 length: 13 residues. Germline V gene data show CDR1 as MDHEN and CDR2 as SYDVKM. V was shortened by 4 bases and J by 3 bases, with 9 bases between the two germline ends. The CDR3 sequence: CASSWVREETQYF. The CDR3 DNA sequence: TGTGCCAGCAGTTGGGTCAGGGAAGAGACCCAGTACTTC.

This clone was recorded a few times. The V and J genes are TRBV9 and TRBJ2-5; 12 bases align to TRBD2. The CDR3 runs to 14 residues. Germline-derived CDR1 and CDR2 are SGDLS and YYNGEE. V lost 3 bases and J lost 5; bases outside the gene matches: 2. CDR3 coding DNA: TGTGCCAGCAGCGCCGGACTAGCGGGGGAGACCCAGTACTTC. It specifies CASSAGLAGETQYF.